One and the same sample provided the 9 T cell receptor beta chains below, sequenced in a study of early T cells in non-severe SARS-CoV-2 infection. TCRdb processed the 5' RACE reads anew with MiXCR; each CDR3 protein has one entry. The sample gives 55,000 to 65,000 distinct CDR3 sequences, approximately 10% of which show up once; 1.7% is in the top ten. Sequenced: whole blood. Receptors originate from an adult who was a healthcare worker with PCR-confirmed SARS-CoV-2 infection or an uninfected control (not recorded which).

The CDR3 here is CASSLVGENIQYF. The CDR3 nucleotides are TGTGCCAGCAGTTTAGTAGGAGAAAACATTCAGTACTTC. The chain couples TRBV12-3 or TRBV12-4 to TRBJ2-4, with D unclear. Trimming took off 1 base at V and 5 bases at J, with 6 bases between the two ends. The CDR3 covers 13 residues.

J is TRBJ2-7 and V is TRBV5-5, with 9 bases that match TRBD1. The V segment lost 0 bases and the J segment 9 bases; nucleotides outside the gene matches: 13. Germline V gene sequence: CDR1 SGHKS, CDR2 YYEKEE (reference sequence). CDR3 length: 16 residues. The CDR3, as DNA: TGTGCCAGCAGCTTGGCCGGGGGGACAGGGATAAGCCGGCAGTACTTC. It specifies CASSLAGGTGISRQYF.

This clonotype was seen repeatedly, ten times or more. Written as DNA, the CDR3 is TGCAGTGCCCCTAGCGATTCAGCGGATACGCAGTATTTT. Translating gives CSAPSDSADTQYF. The rearrangement joins TRBV20-1 to TRBJ2-3; perhaps TRBD2 as D (6 bases). CDR3 length: 13 amino acids. V lost 6 bases and J 6 bases, leaving 16 bases between the germline ends. Germline V CDR1 and CDR2: DFQATT, SNEGSKA (reference sequence).

Concerning this clonotype itself: An end of the junction differs from the germline gene, which may be a read error. The chain combines TRBV5-1 with TRBJ1-2; tentative D call: TRBD1 (5 bases). Germline V gives CDR1 SGHRS, CDR2 YFSETQ. The CDR3 sequence is 13 residues long. The CDR3 sequence: CASSPNRGPATGF. The CDR3 bases are TGCGCCAGCAGCCCAAACCGGGGCCCGGCTACAGGCTTC. Full variable domain (outside the CDR3, taken from reference TRBV5-1 and TRBJ1-2): KAGVTQTPRYLIKTRGQQVTLSCSPISGHRSVSWYQQTPGQGLQFLFEYFSETQRNKGNFPGRFSGRQFSNSRSEMNVSTLELGDSALYLCASSPNRGPATGFGSGTRLTVV.

The J gene is TRBJ1-1, the V gene TRBV7-9, with D hard to call. V gave up 5 bases and J gave up 2 bases, with 9 bases separating them. This CDR3 spans 13 amino acids. Germline CDR1 SEHNR, CDR2 FQNEAQ (reference sequence). The CDR3 loop reads CASSGTLNTEAFF. For the CDR3, the DNA is TGTGCCAGCAGCGGTACTCTCAACACTGAAGCTTTCTTT.

This clonotype occurred a few times. The chain links TRBV9 to TRBJ1-2; D gene unclear. V was pared by 4 bases and J by 8 bases, with 15 bases between. Germline values: CDR1 SGDLS, CDR2 YYNGEE. The CDR3 covers 13 residues. This chain's CDR3 is CASSPDLSRGYTF. CDR3 coding DNA: TGTGCCAGCAGCCCGGACTTATCCCGCGGCTACACCTTC.

This clonotype was detected many times. The chain has TRBV12-3 or TRBV12-4 and TRBJ2-1, with TRBD2 as a possible D gene (6 bases). CDR3 size: 17 residues. Deletions cut 1 base from V and 5 bases from J, with 18 bases between. CDR3 sequence (DNA): TGTGCCAGCAGTTTAGGTTTGTGGAGGGTTCCAAACAATGAGCAGTTCTTC. Translation: CASSLGLWRVPNNEQFF.

This clonotype was seen more than once but under ten times. The V and J genes are TRBV9 and TRBJ2-1; maybe TRBD1 (6 bases). Germline loops: CDR1 SGDLS, CDR2 YYNGEE. Trimming stripped 4 bases from V and 2 bases from J, with 13 bases between. The CDR3 is made up of 15 amino acids. CDR3: CASSNTGYPYNEQFF. The CDR3, as DNA: TGTGCCAGCAGCAACACAGGGTACCCCTACAATGAGCAGTTCTTC.

In its sample, this clonotype was seen many times. The J gene is TRBJ2-3, the V gene TRBV19; 8 nucleotides match TRBD2. V was clipped by 7 bases and J by 7 bases; unmatched bases: 4. CDR1 is LNHDA and CDR2 is SQIVND in the germline V gene (reference sequence). This CDR3 region has 12 residues. Here the CDR3 DNA reads TGTGCCAGTATCGGGGGGGTGAATACGCAGTATTTT. Residues: CASIGGVNTQYF. The variable domain in full, completed from reference TRBV19 and TRBJ2-3, reads DGGITQSPKYLFRKEGQNVTLSCEQNLNHDAMYWYRQDPGQGLRLIYYSQIVNDFQKGDIAEGYSVSREKKESFPLTVTSAQKNPTAFYLCASIGGVNTQYFGPGTRLTVL.